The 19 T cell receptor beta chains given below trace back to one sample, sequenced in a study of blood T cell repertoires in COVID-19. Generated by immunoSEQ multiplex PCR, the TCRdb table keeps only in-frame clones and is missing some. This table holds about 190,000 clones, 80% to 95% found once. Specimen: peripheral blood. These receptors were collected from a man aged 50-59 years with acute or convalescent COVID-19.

CDR3 sequence: CASSLQGAGELFF. The CDR3 coding sequence is TGTGCCAGCAGTTTACAGGGGGCCGGGGAGCTGTTTTTT. The V call is TRBV12-3 or TRBV12-4, the J call TRBJ2-2; TRBD1 matches 7 bases. The CDR3 has 13 residues. Losses at the gene ends were 2 bases for V and 6 bases for J; bases not matched to a gene: 0.

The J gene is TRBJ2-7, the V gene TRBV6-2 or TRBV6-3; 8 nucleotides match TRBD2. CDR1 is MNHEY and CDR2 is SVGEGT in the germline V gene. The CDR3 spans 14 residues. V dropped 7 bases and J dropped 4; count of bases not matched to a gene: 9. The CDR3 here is CASTPGGARYEQYV. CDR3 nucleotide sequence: TGTGCCAGCACCCCGGGGGGGGCCCGGTACGAGCAGTACGTC.

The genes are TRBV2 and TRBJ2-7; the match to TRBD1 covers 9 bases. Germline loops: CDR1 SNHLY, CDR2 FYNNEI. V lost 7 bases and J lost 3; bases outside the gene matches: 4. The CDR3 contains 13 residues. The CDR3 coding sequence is TGTGCCAGCAAGCCGACAGGGGGCTACGAGCAGTACTTC. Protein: CASKPTGGYEQYF.

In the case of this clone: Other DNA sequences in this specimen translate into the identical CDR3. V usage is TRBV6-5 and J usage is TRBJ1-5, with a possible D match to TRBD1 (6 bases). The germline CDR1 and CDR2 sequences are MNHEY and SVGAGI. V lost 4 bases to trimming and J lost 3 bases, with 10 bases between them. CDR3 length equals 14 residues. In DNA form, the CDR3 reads TGTGCCAGCAGTTCTAGGACAGACAATCAGCCCCAGCATTTT. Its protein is CASSSRTDNQPQHF.

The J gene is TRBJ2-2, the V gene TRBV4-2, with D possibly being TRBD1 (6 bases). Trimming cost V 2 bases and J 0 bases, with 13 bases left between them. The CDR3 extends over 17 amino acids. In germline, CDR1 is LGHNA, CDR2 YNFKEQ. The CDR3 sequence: CASSQQGGPSNTGELFF. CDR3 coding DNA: TGTGCCAGCAGCCAACAAGGGGGACCATCGAACACCGGGGAGCTGTTTTTT.

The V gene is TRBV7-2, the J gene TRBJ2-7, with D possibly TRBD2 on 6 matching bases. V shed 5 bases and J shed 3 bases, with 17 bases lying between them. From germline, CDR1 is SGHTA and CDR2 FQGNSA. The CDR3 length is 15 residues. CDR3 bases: TGTGCCAGCAGCGTATCAACAGGAGGGTTCTACGAGCAGTACTTC. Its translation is CASSVSTGGFYEQYF.

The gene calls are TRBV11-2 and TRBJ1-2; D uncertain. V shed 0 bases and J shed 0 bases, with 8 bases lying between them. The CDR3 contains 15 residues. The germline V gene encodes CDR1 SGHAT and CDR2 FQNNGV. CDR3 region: CASSLDSAPNYGYTF. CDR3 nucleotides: TGTGCCAGCAGCTTAGATAGTGCACCTAACTATGGCTACACCTTC. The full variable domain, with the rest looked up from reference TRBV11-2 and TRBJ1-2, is EAGVAQSPRYKIIEKRQSVAFWCNPISGHATLYWYQQILGQGPKLLIQFQNNGVVDDSQLPKDRFSAERLKGVDSTLKIQPAKLEDSAVYLCASSLDSAPNYGYTFGSGTRLTVV.

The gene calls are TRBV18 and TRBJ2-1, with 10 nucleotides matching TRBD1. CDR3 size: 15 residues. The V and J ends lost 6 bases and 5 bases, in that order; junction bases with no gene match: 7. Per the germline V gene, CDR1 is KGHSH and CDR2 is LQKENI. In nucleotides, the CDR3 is TGTGCCAGCTCCCTAGGACAGGGGGTCCACAATGAGCAGTTCTTC. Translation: CASSLGQGVHNEQFF.

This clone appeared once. Written as DNA, the CDR3 is TGTGCCAGCAGCTTATTCCCGGGACAGTTTTCTGGAAACACCATATATTTT. It yields the protein CASSLFPGQFSGNTIYF. The chain combines TRBV7-9 with TRBJ1-3, with 7 positions matching TRBD1. Germline assignment: CDR1 SEHNR and CDR2 FQNEAQ (reference sequence). This CDR3 has 17 amino acids. V was clipped by 2 bases and J by 1 base; unmatched bases: 8.

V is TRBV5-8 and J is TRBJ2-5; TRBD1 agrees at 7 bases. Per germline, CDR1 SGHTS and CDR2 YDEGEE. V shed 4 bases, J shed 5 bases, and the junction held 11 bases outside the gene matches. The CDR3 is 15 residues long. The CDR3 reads CASSTFEGARETQYF. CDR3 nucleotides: TGTGCCAGCAGCACCTTTGAGGGGGCACGCGAGACCCAGTACTTC.

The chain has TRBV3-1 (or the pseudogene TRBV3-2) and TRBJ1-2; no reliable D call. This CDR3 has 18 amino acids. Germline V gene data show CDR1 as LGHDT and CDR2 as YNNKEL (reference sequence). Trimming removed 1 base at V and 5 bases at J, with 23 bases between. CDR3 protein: CASSQVNTLRGRRYGYTF. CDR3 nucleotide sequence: TGTGCCAGCAGCCAAGTTAATACTCTGCGCGGCAGAAGATATGGCTACACCTTC.

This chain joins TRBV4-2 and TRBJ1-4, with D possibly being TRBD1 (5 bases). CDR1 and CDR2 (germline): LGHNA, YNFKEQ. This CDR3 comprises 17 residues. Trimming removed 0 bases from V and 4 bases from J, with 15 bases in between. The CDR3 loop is CASSQDRANGGNEKLFF. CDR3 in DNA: TGTGCCAGCAGCCAAGATCGCGCTAACGGGGGTAATGAAAAACTGTTTTTT.

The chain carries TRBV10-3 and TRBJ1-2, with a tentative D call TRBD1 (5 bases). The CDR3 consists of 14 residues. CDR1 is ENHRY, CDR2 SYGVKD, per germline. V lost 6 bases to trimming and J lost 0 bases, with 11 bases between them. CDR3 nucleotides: TGTGCCATCAGGGACAACCGAGCTAACTATGGCTACACCTTC. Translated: CAIRDNRANYGYTF.

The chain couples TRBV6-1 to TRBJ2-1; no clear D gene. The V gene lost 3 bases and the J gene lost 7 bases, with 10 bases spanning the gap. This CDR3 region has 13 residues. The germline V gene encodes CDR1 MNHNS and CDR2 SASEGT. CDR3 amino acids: CASSDISFNEQFF. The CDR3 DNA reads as TGTGCCAGCAGTGATATTAGTTTTAATGAGCAGTTCTTC.

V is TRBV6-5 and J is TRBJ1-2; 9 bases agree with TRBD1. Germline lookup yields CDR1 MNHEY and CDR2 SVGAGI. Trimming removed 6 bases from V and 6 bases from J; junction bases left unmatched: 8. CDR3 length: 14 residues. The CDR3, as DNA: TGTGCCAGCAGGACAGGGGGGGTTGCAAATGGCTACACCTTC. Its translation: CASRTGGVANGYTF.

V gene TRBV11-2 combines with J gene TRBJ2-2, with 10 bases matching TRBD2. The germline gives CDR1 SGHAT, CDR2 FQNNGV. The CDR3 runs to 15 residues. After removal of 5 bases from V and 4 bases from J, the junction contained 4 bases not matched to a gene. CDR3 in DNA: TGTGCCAGCAGCCCAAGCGGGAGGGCCACCGGGGAGCTGTTTTTT. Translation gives CASSPSGRATGELFF.

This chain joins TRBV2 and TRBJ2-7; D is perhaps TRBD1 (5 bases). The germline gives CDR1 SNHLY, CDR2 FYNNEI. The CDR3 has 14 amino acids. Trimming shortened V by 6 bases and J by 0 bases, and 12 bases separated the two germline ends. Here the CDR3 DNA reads TGTGCCAGCAGGGCCGGAAGGGGCTCCTACGAGCAGTACTTC. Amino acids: CASRAGRGSYEQYF. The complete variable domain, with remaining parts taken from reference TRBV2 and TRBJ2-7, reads EPEVTQTPSHQVTQMGQEVILRCVPISNHLYFYWYRQILGQKVEFLVSFYNNEISEKSEIFDDQFSVERPDGSNFTLKIRSTKLEDSAMYFCASRAGRGSYEQYFGPGTRLTVT.

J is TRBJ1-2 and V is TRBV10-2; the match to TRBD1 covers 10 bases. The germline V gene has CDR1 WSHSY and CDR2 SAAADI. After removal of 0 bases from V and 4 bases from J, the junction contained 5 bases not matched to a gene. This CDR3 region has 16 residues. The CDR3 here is CASSESRQGAGYGYTF. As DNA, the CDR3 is TGCGCCAGCAGTGAGTCGCGACAGGGGGCTGGCTATGGCTACACCTTC.

CDR3 loop: CASSLWTSGDNEQFF. DNA for the CDR3: TGTGCCAGCAGCCTCTGGACTAGCGGGGACAATGAGCAGTTCTTC. The rearrangement joins TRBV7-9 to TRBJ2-1; 12 positions agree with TRBD2. V lost 5 bases and J lost 5; bases outside the gene matches: 4. CDR1 is SEHNR, CDR2 FQNEAQ, per germline (reference sequence). The CDR3 length is 15 residues. The whole variable domain, remainder taken from reference TRBV7-9 and TRBJ2-1, is DTGVSQNPRHKITKRGQNVTFRCDPISEHNRLYWYRQTLGQGPEFLTYFQNEAQLEKSRLLSDRFSAERPKGSFSTLEIQRTEQGDSAMYLCASSLWTSGDNEQFFGPGTRLTVL.